This is a list of T cell receptor beta chains from one sample in a study of T cell responses to AZD1222 COVID-19 vaccine. Assay: immunoSEQ multiplex PCR; the TCRdb copy retains only in-frame clones and omits some. The table lists 130,000 to 150,000 clones, 88% of them singletons, with around 5% in the top ten. The specimen was peripheral blood, collected 28 days after the second dose of the MenACWY control vaccine. Receptors originate from an adult who received the MenACWY meningococcal vaccine as a control. Each CDR3 is given with its conserved first and last residue. A D gene is named only where the DNA matches it firmly. Where a row states a size, it is once, few, many or the class of an expanded clone; other rows omit it.

clone size: .
J gene: TRBJ1-1
D gene: .
V gene: TRBV19
CDR3 protein: CASSIAGRQMNTEAFF
CDR3 DNA: TGTGCCAGTAGTATAGCGGGGCGGCAAATGAACACTGAAGCTTTCTTT

clone size: .
J gene: TRBJ2-1
D gene: .
V gene: TRBV28
CDR3 protein: CASSLRRNEQFF
CDR3 DNA: TGTGCCAGCAGTTTGCGGAGGAATGAGCAGTTCTTC

clone size: .
J gene: TRBJ2-3
D gene: .
V gene: TRBV25-1
CDR3 protein: CASSEPRQGGRTQYF
CDR3 DNA: TGTGCCAGCAGTGAACCGAGACAGGGAGGGAGAACGCAGTATTTT

clone size: .
J gene: TRBJ2-5
D gene: .
V gene: TRBV5-4
CDR3 protein: CASSFFKRETQYF
CDR3 DNA: TGTGCCAGCAGCTTCTTCAAACGAGAGACCCAGTACTTC

clone size: .
J gene: TRBJ2-7
D gene: .
V gene: TRBV11-3
CDR3 protein: CASSLEIGSHEQYF
CDR3 DNA: TGTGCCAGCAGCTTAGAGATCGGGTCCCACGAGCAGTACTTC

clone size: .
J gene: TRBJ1-2
D gene: .
V gene: TRBV28
CDR3 protein: CASSLYGGGAGYGYTF
CDR3 DNA: TGTGCCAGCAGTTTATATGGGGGGGGCGCCGGGTATGGCTACACCTTC

clone size: once
J gene: TRBJ2-1
D gene: TRBD2
V gene: TRBV7-9
CDR3 protein: CASSFVPSGSDSYNEQFF
CDR3 DNA: TGTGCCAGCAGCTTCGTCCCTAGCGGGAGCGATTCCTACAATGAGCAGTTCTTC

clone size: .
J gene: TRBJ1-1
D gene: .
V gene: TRBV28
CDR3 protein: CASSLSTSEAFF
CDR3 DNA: TGTGCCAGCAGTTTATCGACTTCTGAAGCTTTCTTT

clone size: .
J gene: TRBJ2-7
D gene: TRBD1
V gene: TRBV27
CDR3 protein: CASRETGRIDEQYF
CDR3 DNA: TGTGCCAGCAGGGAGACAGGGCGGATCGACGAGCAGTACTTC

clone size: .
J gene: TRBJ2-7
D gene: .
V gene: TRBV11-3
CDR3 protein: CASSFGTDSSYEQYF
CDR3 DNA: TGTGCCAGCAGCTTTGGGACGGACAGCTCCTACGAGCAGTACTTC

clone size: .
J gene: TRBJ2-3
D gene: .
V gene: TRBV5-1
CDR3 protein: CASSLDASDTQYF
CDR3 DNA: TGCGCCAGCAGCTTGGATGCCTCGGATACGCAGTATTTT

clone size: .
J gene: TRBJ2-5
D gene: .
V gene: TRBV28
CDR3 protein: CASSSASRARETQYF
CDR3 DNA: TGTGCCAGCAGTTCGGCTAGCCGGGCCAGGGAGACCCAGTACTTC

clone size: .
J gene: TRBJ2-7
D gene: .
V gene: TRBV16
CDR3 protein: CASSQQWVGEQYF
CDR3 DNA: TGTGCCAGCAGCCAACAATGGGTGGGCGAGCAGTACTTC

clone size: .
J gene: TRBJ2-7
D gene: .
V gene: TRBV28
CDR3 protein: CASSSLNYEQYF
CDR3 DNA: TGTGCCAGCAGTTCACTAAACTACGAGCAGTACTTC

clone size: .
J gene: TRBJ1-4
D gene: .
V gene: TRBV21-1
CDR3 protein: CASNLGPTTNEKLFF
CDR3 DNA: TGTGCCAGCAATCTAGGCCCCACAACTAATGAAAAACTGTTTTTT

clone size: .
J gene: TRBJ1-2
D gene: .
V gene: TRBV3-1/TRBV3-2
CDR3 protein: CASSPSFTGENGYTF
CDR3 DNA: TGTGCCAGCAGCCCATCTTTCACGGGTGAGAATGGCTACACCTTC

clone size: .
J gene: TRBJ2-4
D gene: .
V gene: TRBV6-5
CDR3 protein: CASSTGPIAKNIQYF
CDR3 DNA: TGTGCCAGCAGTACGGGACCAATAGCCAAAAACATTCAGTACTTC

clone size: .
J gene: TRBJ1-4
D gene: TRBD1
V gene: TRBV15
CDR3 protein: CATSKRDRGLEKLFF
CDR3 DNA: TGTGCCACCAGCAAACGGGACAGGGGGCTTGAAAAACTGTTTTTT

clone size: .
J gene: TRBJ1-1
D gene: .
V gene: TRBV9
CDR3 protein: CASSEQDLQGLEAFF
CDR3 DNA: TGTGCCAGCAGCGAACAAGATTTACAGGGACTTGAAGCTTTCTTT

clone size: .
J gene: TRBJ2-2
D gene: TRBD2
V gene: TRBV27
CDR3 protein: CASSLAGGPTGELFF
CDR3 DNA: TGTGCCAGCAGTTTAGCGGGAGGGCCCACCGGGGAGCTGTTTTTT

clone size: .
J gene: TRBJ2-7
D gene: TRBD2
V gene: TRBV4-1
CDR3 protein: CASSLGSGRGYEQYF
CDR3 DNA: TGCGCCAGCAGCCTGGGGAGCGGGAGAGGCTACGAGCAGTACTTC

clone size: .
J gene: TRBJ1-1
D gene: TRBD1
V gene: TRBV18
CDR3 protein: CASSKEQGSANTEAFF
CDR3 DNA: TGTGCCAGCTCAAAAGAACAGGGGTCGGCGAACACTGAAGCTTTCTTT

clone size: .
J gene: TRBJ2-3
D gene: TRBD2
V gene: TRBV11-2
CDR3 protein: CASSPSGAGTDTQYF
CDR3 DNA: TGTGCCAGCAGTCCTAGCGGGGCCGGCACAGATACGCAGTATTTT

clone size: .
J gene: TRBJ2-1
D gene: .
V gene: TRBV20-1
CDR3 protein: CSASGGAGLNEQFF
CDR3 DNA: TGCAGTGCTAGTGGGGGGGCTGGTCTCAATGAGCAGTTCTTC

clone size: .
J gene: TRBJ1-2
D gene: .
V gene: TRBV18
CDR3 protein: CASSPPVGSNYGYTF
CDR3 DNA: TGTGCCAGCTCCCCCCCCGTCGGGAGCAACTATGGCTACACCTTC

clone size: few
J gene: TRBJ1-4
D gene: .
V gene: TRBV11-3
CDR3 protein: CASSLRGEKLFF
CDR3 DNA: TGTGCCAGCAGCTTGCGGGGTGAAAAACTGTTTTTT

clone size: .
J gene: TRBJ1-1
D gene: TRBD1
V gene: TRBV9
CDR3 protein: CASSLQGAGNTEAFF
CDR3 DNA: TGTGCCAGCAGTCTCCAGGGGGCAGGAAACACTGAAGCTTTCTTT

clone size: .
J gene: TRBJ2-3
D gene: TRBD2
V gene: TRBV7-3
CDR3 protein: CASSSPPLTSGNPTDTQYF
CDR3 DNA: TGTGCCAGCAGCTCGCCGCCCCTGACTAGCGGAAACCCCACAGATACGCAGTATTTT

clone size: .
J gene: TRBJ2-7
D gene: .
V gene: TRBV5-6
CDR3 protein: CASSLLGQGPPYEQYF
CDR3 DNA: TGTGCCAGCAGCTTGTTAGGCCAGGGGCCCCCCTACGAGCAGTACTTC

clone size: .
J gene: TRBJ1-3
D gene: .
V gene: TRBV7-2
CDR3 protein: CASRLTRGTSSGNTIYF
CDR3 DNA: TGTGCCAGCAGACTTACAAGGGGGACGAGCTCTGGAAACACCATATATTTT

clone size: once
J gene: TRBJ1-6
D gene: TRBD1
V gene: TRBV11-3
CDR3 protein: CASSIRTGYNSPLHF
CDR3 DNA: TGTGCCAGCAGCATCAGGACAGGGTACAATTCACCCCTCCACTTT

clone size: .
J gene: TRBJ1-5
D gene: .
V gene: TRBV30
CDR3 protein: CAWSVLGIEKNQPQHF
CDR3 DNA: TGTGCCTGGAGTGTACTTGGGATAGAGAAAAATCAGCCCCAGCATTTT

clone size: few
J gene: TRBJ1-4
D gene: TRBD1
V gene: TRBV5-6
CDR3 protein: CASTSSDRDEKLFF
CDR3 DNA: TGTGCCAGCACCTCCTCGGACAGGGATGAAAAACTGTTTTTT

clone size: .
J gene: TRBJ2-7
D gene: .
V gene: TRBV7-2
CDR3 protein: CASSLTLKDGYEQYF
CDR3 DNA: TGTGCCAGCAGCTTGACACTAAAGGACGGATACGAGCAGTACTTC

clone size: .
J gene: TRBJ1-1
D gene: .
V gene: TRBV5-1
CDR3 protein: CASSGVGPRNTEAFF
CDR3 DNA: TGCGCCAGCAGCGGTGTGGGGCCAAGGAACACTGAAGCTTTCTTT

clone size: .
J gene: TRBJ1-5
D gene: .
V gene: TRBV7-2
CDR3 protein: CASEPPAAGQPQHF
CDR3 DNA: TGTGCCAGCGAACCCCCCGCGGCAGGACAGCCCCAGCATTTT

clone size: .
J gene: TRBJ1-1
D gene: TRBD1
V gene: TRBV5-8
CDR3 protein: CASSLDPGQGNTEAFF
CDR3 DNA: TGTGCCAGCAGCTTGGATCCGGGACAGGGGAACACTGAAGCTTTCTTT

clone size: .
J gene: TRBJ1-2
D gene: TRBD1
V gene: TRBV6-1
CDR3 protein: CASSGRVDRGANYGYTF
CDR3 DNA: TGTGCCAGCAGTGGGAGGGTCGACAGGGGAGCTAACTATGGCTACACCTTC

clone size: .
J gene: TRBJ1-2
D gene: .
V gene: TRBV6-4
CDR3 protein: CARGPYGYTF
CDR3 DNA: TGTGCCAGGGGGCCGTATGGCTACACCTTC

clone size: .
J gene: TRBJ2-7
D gene: TRBD2
V gene: TRBV4-2
CDR3 protein: CASSQDLLAGGLYEQYF
CDR3 DNA: TGTGCCAGCAGCCAAGACCTACTAGCGGGGGGGCTCTACGAGCAGTACTTC

clone size: .
J gene: TRBJ1-4
D gene: .
V gene: TRBV6-2/TRBV6-3
CDR3 protein: CASSYGATRDEKLFF
CDR3 DNA: TGTGCCAGCAGTTACGGAGCGACCAGAGATGAAAAACTGTTTTTT

clone size: .
J gene: TRBJ1-5
D gene: .
V gene: TRBV24-1
CDR3 protein: CATSDLRDIYSNQPQHF
CDR3 DNA: TGTGCCACCAGTGATTTAAGGGACATCTATAGCAATCAGCCCCAGCATTTT

clone size: .
J gene: TRBJ2-1
D gene: .
V gene: TRBV6-4
CDR3 protein: CASSDSGTHNEQFF
CDR3 DNA: TGTGCCAGCAGTGACTCTGGGACACACAATGAGCAGTTCTTC

clone size: .
J gene: TRBJ1-2
D gene: TRBD1
V gene: TRBV7-2
CDR3 protein: CASSSTGPYGYTF
CDR3 DNA: TGTGCCAGCAGCTCGACAGGGCCCTATGGCTACACCTTC

clone size: .
J gene: TRBJ1-1
D gene: .
V gene: TRBV21-1
CDR3 protein: CASSKAPRQGREYTEAFF
CDR3 DNA: TGTGCCAGCAGCAAAGCGCCACGACAGGGAAGGGAATACACTGAAGCTTTCTTT

clone size: .
J gene: TRBJ1-6
D gene: TRBD1
V gene: TRBV30
CDR3 protein: CAWTPRLTGVGLNSPLHF
CDR3 DNA: TGTGCCTGGACCCCAAGACTGACAGGGGTGGGATTGAATTCACCCCTCCACTTT

clone size: .
J gene: TRBJ1-4
D gene: .
V gene: TRBV4-3
CDR3 protein: CASSQDIFRRLFF
CDR3 DNA: TGCGCCAGCAGCCAAGATATATTCAGACGACTGTTTTTT

clone size: .
J gene: TRBJ2-3
D gene: .
V gene: TRBV5-8
CDR3 protein: CASSSWTVTDTQYF
CDR3 DNA: TGTGCCAGCAGCTCCTGGACAGTCACAGATACGCAGTATTTT

clone size: .
J gene: TRBJ1-3
D gene: .
V gene: TRBV28
CDR3 protein: CASSSAGTNTWNTIYF
CDR3 DNA: TGTGCCAGCAGTTCCGCCGGGACGAATACTTGGAACACCATATATTTT

clone size: once
J gene: TRBJ2-5
D gene: .
V gene: TRBV7-2
CDR3 protein: CASSFTREETQYF
CDR3 DNA: TGTGCCAGCAGCTTTACGCGGGAAGAGACCCAGTACTTC

clone size: .
J gene: TRBJ2-2
D gene: .
V gene: TRBV5-1
CDR3 protein: CASSLGDTGELFF
CDR3 DNA: TGCGCCAGCAGCTTGGGCGATACTGGGGAGCTGTTTTTT

clone size: .
J gene: TRBJ1-1
D gene: .
V gene: TRBV7-9
CDR3 protein: CASSATGMNTEAFF
CDR3 DNA: TGTGCCAGCAGCGCCACAGGGATGAACACTGAAGCTTTCTTT

clone size: .
J gene: TRBJ2-1
D gene: .
V gene: TRBV28
CDR3 protein: CASSFLYNEQFF
CDR3 DNA: TGTGCCAGCAGTTTCTTGTACAATGAGCAGTTCTTC

clone size: .
J gene: TRBJ2-3
D gene: .
V gene: TRBV7-6
CDR3 protein: CASSLRQADTQYF
CDR3 DNA: TGTGCCAGCAGCTTAAGACAGGCAGATACGCAGTATTTT

clone size: .
J gene: TRBJ2-7
D gene: TRBD1
V gene: TRBV9
CDR3 protein: CASSVGDRYYEQYF
CDR3 DNA: TGTGCCAGCAGCGTAGGGGACAGATACTACGAGCAGTACTTC

clone size: many
J gene: TRBJ2-1
D gene: .
V gene: TRBV7-2
CDR3 protein: CASSLAGTGNEQFF
CDR3 DNA: TGTGCCAGCAGCTTAGCGGGAACGGGGAATGAGCAGTTCTTC

clone size: .
J gene: TRBJ2-7
D gene: .
V gene: TRBV12-5
CDR3 protein: CASGLVTRPNYEQYF
CDR3 DNA: TGTGCTAGTGGTTTGGTAACTAGGCCGAACTACGAGCAGTACTTC

clone size: few
J gene: TRBJ2-1
D gene: .
V gene: TRBV11-3
CDR3 protein: CASSVDNEQFF
CDR3 DNA: TGTGCCAGCAGCGTCGACAATGAGCAGTTCTTC

clone size: .
J gene: TRBJ2-1
D gene: TRBD2
V gene: TRBV5-1
CDR3 protein: CASSLGDYRGEQFF
CDR3 DNA: TGCGCCAGCAGCCTAGGGGACTACCGTGGCGAGCAGTTCTTC

clone size: .
J gene: TRBJ2-7
D gene: .
V gene: TRBV7-8
CDR3 protein: CASGLGGWDSYEQYF
CDR3 DNA: TGTGCCAGCGGGCTAGGCGGGTGGGATTCCTACGAGCAGTACTTC